This TCR beta chain originates from a study of T-cell memory formation after mild COVID-19. TCRdb re-analysed the 5' RACE reads in MiXCR, keeping a single row per CDR3 protein. This sample has 100,000 or so distinct CDR3 sequences, with more than 9.5% found just once. This CDR3 has 16 residues. V lost 1 base to trimming and J lost 0 bases, with 10 bases between them. The sequence derives from a man younger than 35 who had mild COVID-19 (a few samples of this study predate the infection). Cell type and time point are not known. The source material was PBMCs or a T cell subset sorted from them (not recorded which). The rearrangement uses TRBV12-3 or TRBV12-4 and TRBJ2-4; maybe TRBD1 (5 bases). The CDR3 loop reads CASSLGGNIAKNIQYF. As DNA, the CDR3 is TGTGCCAGCAGTTTAGGGGGCAATATAGCCAAAAACATTCAGTACTTC.